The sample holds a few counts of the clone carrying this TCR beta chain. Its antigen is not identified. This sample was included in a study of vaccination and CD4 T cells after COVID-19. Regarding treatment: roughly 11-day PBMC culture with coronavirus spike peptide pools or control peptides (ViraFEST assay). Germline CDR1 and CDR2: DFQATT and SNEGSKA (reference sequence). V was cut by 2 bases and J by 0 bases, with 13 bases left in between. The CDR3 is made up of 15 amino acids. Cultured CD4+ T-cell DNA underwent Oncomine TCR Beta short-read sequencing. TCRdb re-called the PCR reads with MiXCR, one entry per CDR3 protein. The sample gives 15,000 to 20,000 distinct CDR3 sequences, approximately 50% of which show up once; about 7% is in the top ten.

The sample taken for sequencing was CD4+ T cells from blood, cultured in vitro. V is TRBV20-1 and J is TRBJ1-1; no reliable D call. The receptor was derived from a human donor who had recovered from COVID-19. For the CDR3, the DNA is TGCAGTGCTAGACAAGCCGGACTTTTGAACACTGAAGCTTTCTTT. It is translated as CSARQAGLLNTEAFF.